This section outlines one T cell receptor (beta chain) sequence together with its context. The target of this receptor is not known. Base qualities were left out, and no much larger clone turns up one base away. This entry belongs to a study of blood T cell repertoires in COVID-19 (TCRdb year 2020). Turning to the overall study: Samples covering the acute and convalescent phases of COVID-19 were provided by collaborators in the United States, Italy and Spain. Deeply sampled blood TCRbeta repertoires from subjects exposed to, actively infected with, or recovered from COVID-19 were included in the dataset. The prospective study material was composed of cDNA or gDNA derived from T cells, B-cell-depleted T cells, or PBMCs. The samples were drawn from two sources: the first 160 participants of the ongoing ImmuneRACE study, and 1,200 or so subjects contributed by 6 global collaborators. The sample metadata nearly always contained a de-identified subject ID, COVID-19 status, age in years and sex. The repertoires were made available in a free public database intended to serve as a resource for research on the immune response to SARS-CoV-2. Where available, HLA class I and class II types were obtained from metadata supplied by the sample provider rather than from assay-based typing. General study outcomes and caveats: How much clinical and demographic metadata was included differed by source and by participant, and the metadata was provided uncurated.

The CDR3 runs 12 residues from the cysteine to the phenylalanine. Only the CDR3 part of the read is kept: 36 bases, read in frame from the first base. V has 11 bases trimmed and J has 15 bases trimmed; junction bases matching no gene number 16. The collaborating institutions used their own protocols to collect whole blood in K2EDTA tubes. For TCRbeta analysis, collaborators shipped samples as frozen whole blood, isolated PBMCs, or DNA extracted from either of those sample types. TCRbeta CDR3 regions were amplified from genomic DNA by means of the immunoSEQ Assay, a bias-controlled multiplex PCR. The paper's processing steps were these. The number of nucleated cells in each sample was estimated from the amplification of reference gene primers within the assay. To quantify the absolute abundance of each unique TCRbeta CDR3 rearrangement, sequence reads were collapsed and filtered. For each sample, productive Simpson clonality was calculated as the square root of Simpson's diversity index across productive rearrangements. What TCRdb holds here is the immuneACCESS table cut down to in-frame rearrangements. Part of the clones is not present; checked against another copy, under half of the missing clones reflect an unresolved V gene, and the others are unexplained. V and J calls and clone size follow that table, whereas D and trimming were derived from the DNA. Within this sample are 300,000 to 350,000 clones, with roughly 87% of them counted one time only. 2% to 3% of the sample belongs to the ten largest clones.

The receptor was derived from a man aged 18 to 29 with active or convalescent COVID-19. Sequencing used peripheral blood. Here the chain combines TRBV23-1 and TRBJ1-5, with TRBD1 identical over 7 junction bases. TRBV23-1 is identified as an open reading frame with a role that is uncertain. In nucleotide form, the sequence is TGCGCCCCCCGTGGAGGGGGCTCAATTCGGCATTTT. Its translation is CAPRGGGSIRHF.